The 10 T cell receptor beta chains in this list originate from one sample, sequenced in a study of OX40 agonist ivuxolimab in advanced cancers. Libraries were built with the immunoSEQ multiplex PCR assay. Entries here come from immuneACCESS through TCRdb and include only in-frame sequences with V and J called. Some clones fail to appear in such tables; in the studies checked, an unresolved V gene covers under half of the shortfall, and the cause of the remainder is unknown. For this sample there are about 23,000 clones; approximately 83% appear just once. The ten most abundant clones make up about 8.1% of the sample. Sequenced here: CD4+ or CD8+ T cells sorted from blood, sampled in a trial of the OX40 agonist ivuxolimab. These TCRs come from an adult with an advanced solid tumor such as melanoma, head and neck, liver or kidney cancer.

The DNA for the CDR3 is TGTGCCAGCAGCTTAATCGGCAGCGGGGGCCTTTTAAATGAGCAGTTCTTC. Translated, it gives CASSLIGSGGLLNEQFF. The V gene is TRBV7-3, the J gene TRBJ2-1, with TRBD2 matching over 8 bases. V gave up 1 base and J gave up 7 bases; unmatched junction bases: 12. Germline V lookup: CDR1 SGHTA, CDR2 FQGTGA. The CDR3 runs to 17 residues.

V is TRBV9 and J is TRBJ1-4; D perhaps matches TRBD1 (5 bases). V gave up 3 bases and J gave up 3 bases, with 15 bases separating them. The CDR3 sequence is 16 residues long. In germline, CDR1 is SGDLS, CDR2 YYNGEE. CDR3 nucleotide sequence: TGTGCCAGCAGCGCCCCGGGGGGTGATCCTAATGAAAAACTGTTTTTT. This codes for CASSAPGGDPNEKLFF.

V and J are TRBV9 and TRBJ2-2; TRBD2 matches 10 bases. Germline CDR1 SGDLS, CDR2 YYNGEE. V lost 0 bases to trimming and J lost 6 bases; unmatched junction nucleotides: 5. The CDR3 sequence is 16 residues long. The CDR3 DNA reads TGTGCCAGCAGCGTAGGTCCTAGCGGGGGAGCCGGGGAGCTGTTTTTT. Its translation is CASSVGPSGGAGELFF.

The chain joins TRBV25-1 to TRBJ1-4, with D tentatively TRBD1 (5 bases). The CDR3 covers 16 residues. The germline CDR1 and CDR2 sequences are MGHDK and SYGVNS. Trimming shortened V by 1 base and J by 4 bases, and 13 bases separated the two germline ends. This CDR3 is CASSESSGGLNEKLFF. DNA of the CDR3: TGTGCCAGCAGTGAATCTAGCGGGGGTCTTAATGAAAAACTGTTTTTT.

V gene TRBV28 combines with J gene TRBJ1-2, with unresolved D. This CDR3 has 14 residues. Trimming took 6 bases from V and 3 from J, leaving 14 bases between them. Germline CDR1 MDHEN, CDR2 SYDVKM. The CDR3 region has the DNA TGTGCCAGCAGACCTCCCCAGGCATACTATGGCTACACCTTC. Protein sequence: CASRPPQAYYGYTF.

By sample fraction, this clone is medium-sized (0.01 to 0.1%). The J gene is TRBJ1-5, the V gene TRBV6-5; the D is unclear. This CDR3 contains 14 residues. Germline lookup yields CDR1 MNHEY and CDR2 SVGAGI. Between the trimmed V and J ends, which lost 4 bases and 3 bases, there was a span of 10 bases. CDR3 bases: TGTGCCAGCAGTTCATGGGCCGCCAATCAGCCCCAGCATTTT. Its protein product is CASSSWAANQPQHF.

CDR3 sequence: CASRSDGSYNEQFF. The CDR3 region has the DNA TGCGCCAGCAGATCTGACGGTTCCTACAATGAGCAGTTCTTC. The chain recombines TRBV4-1 with TRBJ2-1, with no clear D. This CDR3 spans 14 amino acids. V gave up 6 bases and J gave up 1 base, with 10 bases separating them. Germline lookup yields CDR1 MGHRA and CDR2 YSYEKL.

This clone appeared a single time. The V and J genes are TRBV6-5 and TRBJ2-7, with unresolved D. Germline loops: CDR1 MNHEY, CDR2 SVGAGI. This CDR3 is built from 15 residues. Trimming shortened V by 1 base and J by 0 bases, and 10 bases separated the two germline ends. The CDR3 region is CASSYWADSSYEQYF. CDR3 DNA: TGTGCCAGCAGTTACTGGGCGGATAGCTCCTACGAGCAGTACTTC.

The chain combines TRBV18 with TRBJ2-1; possible D gene TRBD2, 5 bases. The ends were cut back, 3 bases at V and 10 bases at J, with 7 bases in the middle. This CDR3 is 11 amino acids long. The germline V gene encodes CDR1 KGHSH and CDR2 LQKENI. The CDR3 nucleotides read TGTGCCAGCTCACCCGGGGTCGAGCAGTTCTTC. It encodes CASSPGVEQFF. The whole variable domain, filled in from reference TRBV18 and TRBJ2-1, reads NAGVMQNPRHLVRRRGQEARLRCSPMKGHSHVYWYRQLPEEGLKFMVYLQKENIIDESGMPKERFSAEFPKEGPSILRIQQVVRGDSAAYFCASSPGVEQFFGPGTRLTVL.

This clone was recorded only once. Other DNA sequences of this sample code for an identical CDR3. V usage is TRBV11-2 and J usage is TRBJ1-3; D remains unclear. Trimming stripped 1 base from V and 5 bases from J, with 15 bases between. The CDR3 extends over 16 amino acids. Germline loops: CDR1 SGHAT, CDR2 FQNNGV. In DNA, the CDR3 is TGTGCCAGCAGCTTAGGCGGCCAGTACCCCCGAAACACCATATATTTT. It codes for CASSLGGQYPRNTIYF.